The clone carrying this T cell receptor beta chain came up many times. Its antigen is not identified. This sample stems from a study of T cells in Graves' hyperthyroidism and ophthalmopathy. The ends lost 7 bases at V and 7 bases at J; junction bases unmatched: 4. CDR1 and CDR2 from the germline V gene are GTSNPN and SVGIG (reference sequence). The CDR3 runs to 12 residues. Notes on the study in general: Ophthalmopathy and stable hyperthyroidism were told apart by a 13 V-J model.

RNA transcripts gave rise to amplified TCR beta CDR3 regions. During a first-round RT-PCR of the TCR CDR3, the HTBI primer set was used. TCRdb used MiXCR to reprocess the multiplex PCR reads, holding one entry per CDR3 protein. The table includes 450,000 to 650,000 distinct CDR3 sequences, 11% to 15% detected once. The cohort's ophthalmopathy patients, a group with duration under 3 months, had a Clinical Activity Score of at least 3 and a NOSPECS grade of at least 4. Those patients with uncontrolled infection, other autoimmune disease, pregnancy or lactation were excluded. The TCR originated in a woman aged 18-30 years with Graves' ophthalmopathy. The genes are TRBV30 and TRBJ1-4; 9 nucleotides agree with TRBD1. Specimen: blood. CDR3 sequence: CALGQGSEKLFF. Here the CDR3 DNA reads TGTGCCTTAGGACAGGGGTCTGAAAAACTGTTTTTT. The whole variable domain, filled in from reference TRBV30 and TRBJ1-4, reads SQTIHQWPATLVQPVGSPLSLECTVEGTSNPNLYWYRQAAGRGLQLLFYSVGIGQISSEVPQNLSASRPQDRQFILSSKKLLLSDSGFYLCALGQGSEKLFFGSGTQLSVL.